The clone carrying this T cell receptor (beta chain) was detected a few times. A single record per CDR3 protein comes from TCRdb applying MiXCR to the 5' RACE reads. Here the sample spans 150,000 to 200,000 distinct CDR3 sequences, about 9.9% being singletons. The sample belongs to a study of CD8 T cells in ankylosing spondylitis. What was sequenced was blood, either unsorted or a sorted T cell fraction (not recorded which). The receptor was isolated from a male donor with ankylosing spondylitis or in good health (not recorded which).

CDR3 in DNA: TGTGCCAGCAGTGAACTAGGGATCGCTGAAGCTTTCTTT. This translates into CASSELGIAEAFF. This rearrangement joins TRBV27 to TRBJ1-1; D not certain. The germline gives CDR1 MNHEY, CDR2 SMNVEV (reference sequence). V dropped 5 bases and J dropped 6 bases, with 13 bases sitting between them. This CDR3 has 13 amino acids.